This TCR beta chain was sequenced during a study of T cells in tumors after PD-1 blockade. Study overall: Each patient got pembrolizumab 200 mg every 3 weeks or cemiplimab 350 mg every 2 weeks.

Sequenced by immunoSEQ multiplex PCR; TCRdb stores in-frame clones only, minus some. The sample consists of roughly 9,300 clones, around two thirds of them appearing once. Germline CDR1 MGHDK, CDR2 SYGVNS. V was shortened by 5 bases and J by 7 bases, with 11 bases between the two germline ends. The CDR3 totals 13 residues. This TCR was sampled from a human donor with basal cell carcinoma. The sequencing here drew on tumor tissue, taken after anti-PD-1 treatment. The gene calls are TRBV25-1 and TRBJ1-4; TRBD1 might be the D (5 bases). DNA for the CDR3: TGTGCCAGCAGTCGAACAGGTGTTGAAAAACTGTTTTTT. This translates into CASSRTGVEKLFF.